Listed below are T cell receptor beta chains from one sample, sequenced in a study of monozygotic twins with cystic fibrosis. Sequenced by immunoSEQ multiplex PCR; TCRdb stores in-frame clones only, minus some. The data hold approximately 13,000 clones, with approximately 92% observed a single time. Sequenced material: blood. The source is a girl aged 2 to 10 with cystic fibrosis. CDR3s include the opening cysteine and the closing phenylalanine or tryptophan. The order of the fields is clone size, D gene, J gene, V gene, CDR3 protein, CDR3 DNA. D genes are given only for firm matches. Clone size is given for some rows only: seen once, a few or many times, or a class if the clone is expanded.

. . TRBJ2-7 TRBV9 CASSVGGLGDEQYF TGTGCCAGCAGCGTAGGGGGGCTCGGGGACGAGCAGTACTTC
. . TRBJ1-2 TRBV7-9 CASSEGDPGGYTF TGTGCCAGCAGCGAAGGGGATCCGGGTGGCTACACCTTC
. . TRBJ2-1 TRBV27 CASSFGRTYNEQFF TGTGCCAGCAGTTTCGGCCGGACCTACAATGAGCAGTTCTTC
. TRBD1 TRBJ1-5 TRBV5-1 CASSPGQGSNQPQHF TGCGCCAGCAGCCCGGGACAGGGGAGCAATCAGCCCCAGCATTTT
. TRBD1 TRBJ1-1 TRBV28 CASSAYYRGQAFF TGTGCCAGCAGTGCCTACTACAGGGGGCAAGCTTTCTTT
. TRBD1 TRBJ1-5 TRBV10-3 CATGTEGSNQPQHF TGTGCCACCGGGACAGAAGGAAGCAATCAGCCCCAGCATTTT
few . TRBJ2-7 TRBV5-1 CASSPTDSYEQYF TGCGCCAGCAGCCCGACGGACAGCTACGAGCAGTACTTC
. TRBD2 TRBJ2-1 TRBV7-2 CASSFPGSGSPHEQFF TGTGCCAGCAGCTTCCCGGGTAGCGGGAGTCCTCATGAGCAGTTCTTC
. . TRBJ2-6 TRBV19 CASSITEGLSGANVLTF TGTGCCAGTAGTATCACGGAGGGACTGAGTGGGGCCAACGTCCTGACTTTC
. TRBD2 TRBJ2-1 TRBV9 CASSVGEGLNNEQFF TGTGCCAGCAGCGTAGGGGAGGGCCTAAACAATGAGCAGTTCTTC
. TRBD2 TRBJ2-7 TRBV30 CAFGLVVFEQYF TGTGCCTTTGGACTAGTGGTATTCGAGCAGTACTTC
. . TRBJ2-7 TRBV7-9 CASSLEMWEQYF TGTGCCAGCAGCTTAGAAATGTGGGAGCAGTACTTC
. TRBD1 TRBJ1-1 TRBV7-9 CASSTRGLGHEAFF TGTGCCAGCAGCACGAGGGGGCTGGGCCATGAAGCTTTCTTT
. TRBD2 TRBJ2-1 TRBV7-9 CASRGGLAPDNEQFF TGTGCCAGCAGGGGCGGACTAGCGCCCGATAATGAGCAGTTCTTC
. TRBD1 TRBJ2-2 TRBV2 CASTRDSANTGELFF TGTGCCAGCACCCGGGACAGTGCGAACACCGGGGAGCTGTTTTTT
once TRBD1 TRBJ2-7 TRBV28 CASTTSGTEILYEQYF TGTGCCAGCACTACCTCCGGGACAGAGATCCTCTACGAGCAGTACTTC
. . TRBJ1-5 TRBV29-1 CSVDWAPRWNQPQHF TGCAGCGTTGATTGGGCGCCCCGATGGAATCAGCCCCAGCATTTT
once . TRBJ2-5 TRBV27 CASSPQRSGETQYF TGTGCCAGCAGCCCGCAGCGGTCAGGAGAGACCCAGTACTTC
once . TRBJ2-1 TRBV28 CASSFLGNEQFF TGTGCCAGCAGTTTCCTGGGCAATGAGCAGTTCTTC
. TRBD1 TRBJ2-7 TRBV28 CASSFRGPSYEQYF TGTGCCAGCAGTTTCAGGGGGCCTTCCTACGAGCAGTACTTC
. TRBD2 TRBJ2-1 TRBV27 CASSSASGAYNEQFF TGTGCCAGCAGTTCGGCTAGCGGGGCCTACAATGAGCAGTTCTTC
once . TRBJ2-1 TRBV28 CASSFWGRETKNNEQFF TGTGCCAGCAGTTTTTGGGGCCGGGAGACAAAAAACAATGAGCAGTTCTTC
. . TRBJ2-1 TRBV7-9 CASSTETSLLSYNEQFF TGTGCCAGCAGCACCGAGACTAGTTTACTCTCCTACAATGAGCAGTTCTTC
. TRBD2 TRBJ2-1 TRBV11-3 CASSSQGLAGFNEQFF TGTGCCAGCAGCTCTCAGGGACTAGCGGGGTTCAATGAGCAGTTCTTC
. . TRBJ1-2 TRBV15 CATSRDSGHFDGYTF TGTGCCACCAGCAGAGATTCGGGACATTTCGATGGCTACACCTTC
. . TRBJ2-7 TRBV28 CASSLPATYEQYF TGTGCCAGCAGTTTACCCGCAACCTACGAGCAGTACTTC
. . TRBJ1-1 TRBV6-6 CASSYGAGAFF TGTGCCAGCAGTTACGGGGCAGGGGCTTTCTTT
. TRBD1 TRBJ2-5 TRBV15 CATSRAGQGLETQYF TGTGCCACCAGCAGGGCCGGACAGGGTTTGGAGACCCAGTACTTC
once . TRBJ2-2 TRBV2 CASSELVGGPDTGELFF TGTGCCAGCAGTGAACTGGTAGGAGGGCCGGACACCGGGGAGCTGTTTTTT
. TRBD2 TRBJ2-7 TRBV13 CASSWTSGSYEQYF TGTGCCAGCAGTTGGACTAGCGGATCCTACGAGCAGTACTTC
. . TRBJ1-5 TRBV18 CASSPLGAQEPQHF TGTGCCAGCTCACCGCTGGGTGCCCAGGAGCCCCAGCATTTT
. . TRBJ1-2 TRBV6-5 CASSDDDYGYTF TGTGCCAGCAGCGATGATGACTATGGCTACACCTTC
. . TRBJ2-1 TRBV27 CASSFGVSSYNEQFF TGTGCCAGCAGTTTCGGAGTGAGCTCCTACAATGAGCAGTTCTTC
. . TRBJ1-2 TRBV5-1 CASSLAGDGYTF TGCGCCAGCAGCTTGGCAGGCGATGGCTACACCTTC
. . TRBJ2-3 TRBV7-2 CASSPRGGDYDTQYF TGTGCCAGCAGCCCTAGAGGAGGGGATTATGATACGCAGTATTTT
. TRBD2 TRBJ2-3 TRBV6-6 CAYSVELAGGPHTQYF TGTGCCTACTCGGTGGAATTAGCGGGAGGGCCTCATACGCAGTATTTT
. . TRBJ2-7 TRBV6-6 CASSGDGWLYEQYF TGTGCCAGCAGTGGGGACGGTTGGCTCTACGAGCAGTACTTC
. . TRBJ2-7 TRBV19 CASSPGTYSYEQYF TGTGCCAGTAGTCCCGGGACCTACTCCTACGAGCAGTACTTC
. . TRBJ2-2 TRBV2 CASRIQGPNTGELFF TGTGCCAGCAGGATACAGGGACCGAACACCGGGGAGCTGTTTTTT
. . TRBJ2-5 TRBV5-1 CASSLGSRYQETQYF TGCGCCAGCAGCTTAGGGAGTCGGTACCAAGAGACCCAGTACTTC
. . TRBJ2-3 TRBV7-2 CASSLASTDTQYF TGTGCCAGCAGCTTAGCCAGCACAGATACGCAGTATTTT
. . TRBJ1-5 TRBV2 CASRGQSNQPQHF TGTGCCAGCAGAGGACAGAGCAATCAGCCCCAGCATTTT
. . TRBJ1-3 TRBV21-1 CASSKVRTDTPSGNTIYF TGTGCCAGCAGCAAAGTCCGCACGGACACCCCCTCTGGAAACACCATATATTTT
. . TRBJ2-2 TRBV19 CASSRVHTGELFF TGTGCCAGTAGCCGGGTTCACACCGGGGAGCTGTTTTTT
. TRBD2 TRBJ2-6 TRBV7-6 CASSHQGREAGANVLTF TGTGCCAGCAGCCACCAAGGCCGGGAGGCTGGGGCCAACGTCCTGACTTTC
. . TRBJ1-5 TRBV6-5 CASSKQGGLHQPQHF TGTGCCAGCAGTAAACAGGGAGGACTCCATCAGCCCCAGCATTTT
. . TRBJ2-7 TRBV28 CATGKGPMYEQYF TGTGCCACCGGCAAGGGACCGATGTACGAGCAGTACTTC
. . TRBJ2-2 TRBV7-3 CASSLYDGSGELFF TGTGCCAGCAGCTTATACGACGGGTCCGGGGAGCTGTTTTTT
. . TRBJ2-3 TRBV10-3 CAISESMVGFADTQYF TGTGCCATCAGTGAGTCGATGGTGGGATTCGCAGATACGCAGTATTTT
once . TRBJ2-3 TRBV5-6 CASSPFGTSTDTQYF TGTGCCAGCAGCCCGTTCGGTACTAGCACAGATACGCAGTATTTT
once TRBD2 TRBJ2-1 TRBV4-1 CASSQVDAGVSAYNEQFF TGCGCCAGCAGCCAAGTAGATGCGGGAGTTTCGGCCTACAATGAGCAGTTCTTC
. . TRBJ2-1 TRBV7-3 CASSLAATSLSEQFF TGTGCCAGCAGCTTAGCCGCTACTAGCTTGAGTGAGCAGTTCTTC
. TRBD2 TRBJ2-7 TRBV5-6 CASSFRTSGGPREQYF TGTGCCAGCAGCTTCCGGACTAGCGGGGGTCCTCGGGAGCAGTACTTC
. TRBD2 TRBJ2-7 TRBV9 CASSPNPGLAGVEQYF TGTGCCAGCAGCCCTAACCCGGGACTAGCGGGAGTCGAGCAGTACTTC
. . TRBJ2-2 TRBV4-2 CASSQDGLISSQRLNTGELFF TGTGCCAGCAGCCAAGATGGGTTGATTAGTAGCCAGCGGCTGAACACCGGGGAGCTGTTTTTT
. . TRBJ2-3 TRBV6-6 CASSTPGTDTQYF TGTGCCAGCAGTACCCCAGGGACAGATACGCAGTATTTT
. . TRBJ1-5 TRBV10-2 CASSDGQGNIGQPQHF TGCGCCAGCAGTGATGGGCAGGGAAATATAGGTCAGCCCCAGCATTTT